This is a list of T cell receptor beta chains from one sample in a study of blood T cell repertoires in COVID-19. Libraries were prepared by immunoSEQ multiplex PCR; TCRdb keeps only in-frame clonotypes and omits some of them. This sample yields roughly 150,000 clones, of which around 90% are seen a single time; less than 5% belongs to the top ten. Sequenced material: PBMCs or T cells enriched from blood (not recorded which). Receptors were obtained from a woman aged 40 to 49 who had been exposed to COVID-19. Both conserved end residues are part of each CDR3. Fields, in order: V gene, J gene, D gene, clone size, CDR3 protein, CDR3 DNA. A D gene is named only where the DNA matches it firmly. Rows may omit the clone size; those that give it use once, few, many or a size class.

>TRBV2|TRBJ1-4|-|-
CASTNRVGEKLFF
TGTGCCAGCACCAACAGGGTCGGTGAAAAACTGTTTTTT
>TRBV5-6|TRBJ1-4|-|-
CASSLLIQGGEKLFF
TGTGCCAGCAGCTTGTTGATCCAGGGTGGGGAAAAACTGTTTTTT
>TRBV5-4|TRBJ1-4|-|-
CASRSFGETNEKLFF
TGTGCCAGCAGGTCGTTCGGAGAAACTAATGAAAAACTGTTTTTT
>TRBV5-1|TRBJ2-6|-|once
CASSLVASGANVLTF
TGCGCCAGCAGCTTGGTGGCATCCGGGGCCAACGTCCTGACTTTC
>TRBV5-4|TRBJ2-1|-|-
CASSLNIKEPEQFF
TGTGCCAGCAGCTTGAACATCAAGGAGCCTGAGCAGTTCTTC
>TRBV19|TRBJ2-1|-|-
CASSIIYTGNEQFF
TGTGCCAGTAGTATCATCTATACGGGGAATGAGCAGTTCTTC
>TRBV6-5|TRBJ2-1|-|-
CASSSSGRSYNEQFF
TGTGCCAGCAGTTCGTCGGGTCGCTCCTACAATGAGCAGTTCTTC
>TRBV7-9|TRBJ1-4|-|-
CASSLPGRDEKLFF
TGTGCCAGCAGCCTCCCAGGGCGAGATGAAAAACTGTTTTTT
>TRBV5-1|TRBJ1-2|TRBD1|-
CASSDGQGYGYTF
TGCGCCAGCAGCGACGGACAGGGGTATGGCTACACCTTC
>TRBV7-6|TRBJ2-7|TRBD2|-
CASSLSNTGTSGPYEQYF
TGTGCCAGCAGCTTATCCAACACAGGGACTAGCGGACCCTACGAGCAGTACTTC
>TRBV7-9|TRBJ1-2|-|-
CASSPVMQNYGYTF
TGTGCCAGCAGCCCCGTTATGCAGAACTATGGCTACACCTTC
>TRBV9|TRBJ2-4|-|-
CASSGDTQDIQYF
TGTGCCAGCAGCGGGGACACCCAGGACATTCAGTACTTC
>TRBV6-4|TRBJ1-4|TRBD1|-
CASSEQGKDNEKLFF
TGTGCCAGCAGTGAACAGGGGAAGGACAATGAAAAACTGTTTTTT
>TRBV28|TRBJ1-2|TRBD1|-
CASNRGPNYGYTF
TGTGCCAGCAACAGGGGGCCTAACTATGGCTACACCTTC
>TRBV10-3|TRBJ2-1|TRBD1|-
CAISELTGANEQFF
TGTGCCATCAGTGAGTTGACAGGGGCCAATGAGCAGTTCTTC
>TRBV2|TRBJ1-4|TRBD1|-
CASRVDMRGRPEKLFF
TGTGCCAGCAGGGTGGACATGAGGGGGCGACCTGAAAAACTGTTTTTT
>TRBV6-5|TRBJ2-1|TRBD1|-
CASTETGGNEQFF
TGTGCCAGCACCGAGACAGGGGGCAATGAGCAGTTCTTC
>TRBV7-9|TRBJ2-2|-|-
CASSLVPGTNTGELFF
TGTGCCAGCAGCTTAGTCCCGGGAACGAACACCGGGGAGCTGTTTTTT
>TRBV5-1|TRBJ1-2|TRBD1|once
CASSPGTGNYGYTF
TGCGCCAGCAGCCCGGGGACAGGGAACTATGGCTACACCTTC
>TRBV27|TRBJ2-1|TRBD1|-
CASSSPRQGVYNEQFF
TGTGCCAGCAGTTCCCCGAGACAGGGGGTCTACAATGAGCAGTTCTTC
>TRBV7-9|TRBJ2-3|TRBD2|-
CASKTSGDPPDTQYF
TGTGCCAGCAAAACTAGCGGAGATCCCCCAGATACGCAGTATTTT
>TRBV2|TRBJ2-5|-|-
CASSDGAGRETQYF
TGTGCCAGCAGTGATGGCGCGGGGCGGGAGACCCAGTACTTC
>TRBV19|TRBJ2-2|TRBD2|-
CASSSRTSPTGELFF
TGTGCCAGTAGTTCAAGGACTAGCCCCACCGGGGAGCTGTTTTTT
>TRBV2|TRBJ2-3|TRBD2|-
CASRGGLGTDTQYF
TGTGCCAGCAGGGGAGGGCTTGGCACAGATACGCAGTATTTT
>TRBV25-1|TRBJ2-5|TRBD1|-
CASSRPPGQGKETQYF
TGTGCCAGCAGTAGGCCCCCGGGACAGGGAAAAGAGACCCAGTACTTC
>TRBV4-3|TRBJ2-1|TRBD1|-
CASSHIRGRDNEQFF
TGCGCCAGCAGCCATATCAGGGGGCGCGACAATGAGCAGTTCTTC
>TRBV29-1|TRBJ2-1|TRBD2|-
CSVGVPSGGARGEQFF
TGCAGCGTAGGGGTCCCCAGCGGGGGGGCCCGGGGTGAGCAGTTCTTC
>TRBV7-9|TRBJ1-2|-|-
CASSPTEGGYGYTF
TGTGCCAGCAGCCCAACGGAAGGGGGCTATGGCTACACCTTC
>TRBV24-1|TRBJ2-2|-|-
CATSTQNTGELFF
TGTGCCACGAGTACACAGAACACCGGGGAGCTGTTTTTT
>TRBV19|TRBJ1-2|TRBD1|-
CASSLYGRDRDPAF
TGTGCCAGTAGTTTGTATGGCCGGGACAGGGACCCTGCCTTC
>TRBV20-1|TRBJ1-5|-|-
CSASRAGSQPQHF
TGCAGTGCTAGTAGGGCAGGGTCACAGCCCCAGCATTTT
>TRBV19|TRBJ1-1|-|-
CASDLGGTEAFF
TGTGCCAGTGATTTGGGGGGCACTGAAGCTTTCTTT
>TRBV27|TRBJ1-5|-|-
CASSSQGRNQPQHF
TGTGCCAGCAGTTCTCAGGGGCGCAATCAGCCCCAGCATTTT
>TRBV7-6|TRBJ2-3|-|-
CDPKRSFGQDTQYF
TGTGACCCGAAGCGGTCTTTTGGGCAAGATACGCAGTATTTT
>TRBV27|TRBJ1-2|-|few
CASSFLTGGYGYTF
TGTGCCAGCAGTTTTCTGACAGGCGGCTATGGCTACACCTTC
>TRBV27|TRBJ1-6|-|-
CASGGLGWNSPLHF
TGTGCCAGCGGGGGCTTGGGGTGGAATTCACCCCTCCACTTT